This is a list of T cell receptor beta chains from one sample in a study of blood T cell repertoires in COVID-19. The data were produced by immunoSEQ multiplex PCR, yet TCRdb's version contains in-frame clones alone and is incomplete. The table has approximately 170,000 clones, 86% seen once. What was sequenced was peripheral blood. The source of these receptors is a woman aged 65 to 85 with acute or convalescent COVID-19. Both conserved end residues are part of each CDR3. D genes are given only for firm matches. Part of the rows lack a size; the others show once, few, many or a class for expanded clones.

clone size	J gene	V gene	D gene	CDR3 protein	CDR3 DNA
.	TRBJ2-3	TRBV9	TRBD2	CASSVEPLAGGGDTQYF	TGTGCCAGCAGCGTAGAACCACTAGCGGGAGGCGGTGATACGCAGTATTTT
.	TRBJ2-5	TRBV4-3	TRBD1	CASREGQGAGTQYF	TGCGCCAGCAGGGAGGGACAGGGGGCTGGGACCCAGTACTTC
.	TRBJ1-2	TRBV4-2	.	CASSQDPRGGGSGGYTF	TGTGCCAGCAGCCAAGATCCCCGAGGGGGGGGGTCTGGTGGCTACACCTTC
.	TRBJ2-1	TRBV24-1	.	CATSDFLGSSYNEQFF	TGTGCCACCAGTGATTTTCTGGGGAGCTCCTACAATGAGCAGTTCTTC
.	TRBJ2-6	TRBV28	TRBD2	CASSLGVLALAGIGANVLTF	TGTGCCAGCAGTTTGGGCGTTCTTGCTCTAGCGGGAATTGGGGCCAACGTCCTGACTTTC
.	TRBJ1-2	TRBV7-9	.	CASRPGGIDYGYTF	TGTGCCAGCAGACCCGGCGGGATAGACTATGGCTACACCTTC
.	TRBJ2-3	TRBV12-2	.	CASRFRTGAGAQYF	TGTGCAAGTCGCTTCAGGACAGGGGCGGGGGCGCAGTATTTT
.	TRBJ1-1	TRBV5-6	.	CASSLPGVGNTEAFF	TGTGCCAGCAGCTTACCGGGGGTGGGAAACACTGAAGCTTTCTTT
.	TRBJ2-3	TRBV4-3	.	CASSQDETDTQYF	TGCGCCAGCAGCCAAGATGAGACAGATACGCAGTATTTT
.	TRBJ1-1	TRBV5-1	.	CASSLGGTLNTEAFF	TGCGCCAGCAGCTTGGGGGGCACTTTGAACACTGAAGCTTTCTTT
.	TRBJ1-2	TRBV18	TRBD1	CASSLQRDRALGYTF	TGTGCCAGCTCACTTCAACGGGACAGGGCTCTTGGCTACACCTTC
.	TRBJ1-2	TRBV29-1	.	CSVTPEDLSYTF	TGCAGCGTTACCCCTGAAGACTTAAGCTACACCTTC
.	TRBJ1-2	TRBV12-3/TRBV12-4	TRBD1	CASIRTGEGYTF	TGTGCCAGCATCCGGACAGGGGAAGGCTACACCTTC
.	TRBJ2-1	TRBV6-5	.	CASSYSMAQRGQFF	TGTGCCAGCAGTTACTCGATGGCTCAACGGGGGCAGTTCTTC
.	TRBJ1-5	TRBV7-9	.	CASSLAGGNSNQPQHF	TGTGCCAGCAGCTTAGCAGGAGGGAACAGCAATCAGCCCCAGCATTTT
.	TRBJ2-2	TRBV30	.	CAWSRFWARNTGELFF	TGTGCCTGGAGTAGATTTTGGGCACGTAACACCGGGGAGCTGTTTTTT
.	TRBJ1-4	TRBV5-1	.	CASSPGDTGGNEKLFF	TGCGCCAGCAGCCCCGGAGACACGGGGGGTAATGAAAAACTGTTTTTT
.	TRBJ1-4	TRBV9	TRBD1	CASSDGTATGEKLFF	TGTGCCAGCAGCGACGGGACAGCGACGGGAGAAAAACTGTTTTTT
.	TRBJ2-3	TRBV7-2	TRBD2	CATSSGGRTDTQYF	TGTGCCACCTCTAGCGGGGGGCGGACAGATACGCAGTATTTT
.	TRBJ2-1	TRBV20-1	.	CSARYNEQFF	TGCAGTGCCAGGTACAATGAGCAGTTCTTC
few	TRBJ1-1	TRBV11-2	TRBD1	CASSLGQGNTEAFF	TGTGCCAGCAGCTTGGGACAGGGGAACACTGAAGCTTTCTTT
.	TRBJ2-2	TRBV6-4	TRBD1	CASRKPGQGNTGELFF	TGTGCCAGCAGGAAACCGGGACAGGGGAACACCGGGGAGCTGTTTTTT
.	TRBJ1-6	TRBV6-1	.	CASSDQGLTLHF	TGTGCCAGCAGTGACCAGGGGTTGACCCTCCACTTT
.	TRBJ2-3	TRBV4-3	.	CASSQRGTGDTQYF	TGCGCCAGCAGCCAAAGGGGGACCGGAGATACGCAGTATTTT
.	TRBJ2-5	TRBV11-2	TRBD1	CASSNRDRGIQYF	TGTGCCAGCAGCAACCGGGACAGGGGTATCCAGTACTTC
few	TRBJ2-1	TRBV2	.	CASSFSYNEQFF	TGTGCCAGCAGCTTCTCCTACAATGAGCAGTTCTTC
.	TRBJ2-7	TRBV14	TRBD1	CASSQVGNRGVSIYEQYF	TGTGCCAGCAGCCAAGTCGGGAACAGGGGGGTTTCAATCTACGAGCAGTACTTC
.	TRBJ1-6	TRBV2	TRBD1	CASSERPRRQGNNSPLHF	TGTGCCAGCAGTGAAAGGCCCCGGCGACAGGGGAATAATTCACCCCTCCACTTT
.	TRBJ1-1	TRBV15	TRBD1	CATSFPGTGSVKGAFF	TGTGCCACCAGCTTTCCCGGGACAGGGTCGGTTAAGGGAGCTTTCTTT
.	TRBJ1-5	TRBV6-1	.	CASSERQALYSNQPQHF	TGTGCCAGCAGTGAGCGACAGGCCCTTTATAGCAATCAGCCCCAGCATTTT
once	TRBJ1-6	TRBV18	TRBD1	CASSATGGEGNSPLHF	TGTGCCAGCTCAGCGACAGGGGGCGAAGGTAATTCACCCCTCCACTTT
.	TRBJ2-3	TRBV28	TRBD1	CASSGGGQGVHTQYF	TGTGCCAGCAGTGGGGGTGGACAGGGGGTCCATACGCAGTATTTT
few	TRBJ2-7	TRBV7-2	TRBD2	CASSRTSGGLGYEQYF	TGTGCCAGCAGCCGGACTAGCGGGGGCCTCGGCTACGAGCAGTACTTC
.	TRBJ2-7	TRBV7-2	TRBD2	CASSLDTSGGYLPYEQYF	TGTGCCAGCAGCTTAGATACTAGCGGGGGGTACCTCCCCTACGAGCAGTACTTC
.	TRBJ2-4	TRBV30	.	CAWSPFSKNIQYF	TGTGCCTGGAGTCCTTTTAGCAAAAACATTCAGTACTTC
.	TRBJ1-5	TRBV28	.	CASSLLRIGSNQPQHF	TGTGCCAGCAGTTTATTGAGGATCGGTAGCAATCAGCCCCAGCATTTT
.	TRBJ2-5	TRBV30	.	CAWSVRETQYF	TGTGCCTGGAGTGTGCGGGAGACCCAGTACTTC
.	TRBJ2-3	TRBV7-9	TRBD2	CASIASGSLTDTQYF	TGTGCCAGCATCGCTAGCGGGAGTCTCACAGATACGCAGTATTTT
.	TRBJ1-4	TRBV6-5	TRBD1	CASTKGASNEKLFF	TGTGCCAGCACCAAGGGGGCTTCTAATGAAAAACTGTTTTTT
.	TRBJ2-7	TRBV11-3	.	CASSLETGTYEQYF	TGTGCCAGCAGCTTAGAGACAGGAACCTACGAGCAGTACTTC
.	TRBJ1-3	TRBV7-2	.	CASSLVEPESGNTIYF	TGTGCCAGCAGCTTAGTAGAGCCGGAGTCTGGAAACACCATATATTTT
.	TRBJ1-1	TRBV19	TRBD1	CASSIRAGTGTEAFF	TGTGCCAGTAGTATAAGAGCCGGGACAGGGACTGAAGCTTTCTTT
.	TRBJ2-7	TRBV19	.	CASSTPSGSSYEQYF	TGTGCCAGTAGTACACCGAGCGGAAGCTCCTACGAGCAGTACTTC
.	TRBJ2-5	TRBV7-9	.	CASSKGEVTWRQETQYF	TGTGCCAGCAGCAAGGGAGAGGTAACATGGAGACAAGAGACCCAGTACTTC
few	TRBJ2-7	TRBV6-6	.	CASSWQGQNYEQYF	TGTGCCAGCAGTTGGCAAGGACAGAACTACGAGCAGTACTTC
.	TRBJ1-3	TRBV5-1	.	CASSPGNPVPRNTIYF	TGCGCCAGCAGCCCGGGGAATCCTGTCCCCCGAAACACCATATATTTT
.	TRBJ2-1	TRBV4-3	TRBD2	CASSPRLALSYNEQFF	TGCGCCAGCAGCCCCCGACTAGCTCTCTCCTACAATGAGCAGTTCTTC
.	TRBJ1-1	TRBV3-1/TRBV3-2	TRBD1	CASSLNRGVTIEAFF	TGTGCCAGCAGCTTAAACAGGGGAGTCACGATTGAAGCTTTCTTT
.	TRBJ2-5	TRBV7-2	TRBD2	CASSLTSGNRETQYF	TGTGCCAGCAGCCTGACTAGCGGGAATAGAGAGACCCAGTACTTC
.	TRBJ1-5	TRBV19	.	CASSIADRGVRPQHF	TGTGCCAGTAGTATCGCAGACAGAGGTGTGCGGCCCCAGCATTTT
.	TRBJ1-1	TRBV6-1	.	CASSEVPGARTEAFF	TGTGCCAGCAGTGAAGTTCCGGGAGCTAGGACTGAAGCTTTCTTT
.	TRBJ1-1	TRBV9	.	CASSVGQSMNTEAFF	TGTGCCAGCAGCGTAGGACAGTCCATGAACACTGAAGCTTTCTTT
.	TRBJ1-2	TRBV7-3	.	CASSLTPRVGVDGYTF	TGTGCCAGCAGCTTAACGCCCCGTGTCGGGGTAGATGGCTACACCTTC
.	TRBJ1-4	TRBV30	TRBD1	CAWRQGGANEKLFF	TGTGCCTGGAGGCAGGGGGGTGCTAATGAAAAACTGTTTTTT
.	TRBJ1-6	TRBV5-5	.	CASSLDWAPQDHF	TGTGCCAGCAGCTTGGACTGGGCCCCCCAAGACCACTTT
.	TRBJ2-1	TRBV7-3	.	CASSLNSGSYNEQFF	TGTGCCAGCAGCTTAAATTCAGGCTCCTACAATGAGCAGTTCTTC
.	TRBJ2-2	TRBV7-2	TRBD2	CASSLAASGGNTGELFF	TGTGCCAGCAGCTTAGCGGCTAGCGGGGGGAACACCGGGGAGCTGTTTTTT
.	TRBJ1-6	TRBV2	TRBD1	CASSEETGGGYNSPLHF	TGTGCCAGCAGTGAAGAGACAGGGGGTGGCTATAATTCACCCCTCCACTTT
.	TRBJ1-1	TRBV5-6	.	CASSLVGRVNTEAFF	TGTGCCAGCAGCTTGGTGGGGCGAGTGAACACTGAAGCTTTCTTT